This TCR beta chain came from a study of control samples from healthy donors and cancer patients. The table came from immunoSEQ multiplex PCR; TCRdb's copy has only in-frame clones and leaves some out. The sample has tens of thousands of clones; approximately 88% are singletons. The CDR3 totals 12 residues. CDR1 is GTSNPN and CDR2 is SVGIG in the germline V gene (reference sequence). Between the trimmed V and J ends, which lost 2 bases and 2 bases, there was a span of 6 bases. The sequence came from a woman aged 45-60 years with lung cancer. J is TRBJ1-1 and V is TRBV30; D not certain. The sequenced material came from PBMCs. CDR3: CAWSRSNTEAFF. For the CDR3, the DNA is TGTGCCTGGAGTCGGAGTAACACTGAAGCTTTCTTT.